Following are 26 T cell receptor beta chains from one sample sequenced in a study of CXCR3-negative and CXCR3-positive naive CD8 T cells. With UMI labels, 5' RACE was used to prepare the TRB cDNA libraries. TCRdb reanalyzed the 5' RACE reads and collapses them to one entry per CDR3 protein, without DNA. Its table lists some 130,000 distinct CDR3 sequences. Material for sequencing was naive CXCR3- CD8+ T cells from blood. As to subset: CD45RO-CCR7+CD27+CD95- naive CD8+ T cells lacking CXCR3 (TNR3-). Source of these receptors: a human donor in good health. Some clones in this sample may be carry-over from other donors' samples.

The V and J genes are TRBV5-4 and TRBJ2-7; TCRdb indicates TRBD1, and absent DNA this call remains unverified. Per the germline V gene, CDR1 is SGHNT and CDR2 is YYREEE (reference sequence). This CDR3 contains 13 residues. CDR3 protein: CASSLQASREQYF.

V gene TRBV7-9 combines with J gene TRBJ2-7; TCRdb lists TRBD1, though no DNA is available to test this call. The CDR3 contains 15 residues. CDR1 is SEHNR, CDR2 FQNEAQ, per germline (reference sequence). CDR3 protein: CASSLGDRGQGEQYF.

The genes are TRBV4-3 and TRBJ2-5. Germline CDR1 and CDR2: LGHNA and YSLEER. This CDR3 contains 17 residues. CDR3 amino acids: CASSQMAGDEYQETQYF.

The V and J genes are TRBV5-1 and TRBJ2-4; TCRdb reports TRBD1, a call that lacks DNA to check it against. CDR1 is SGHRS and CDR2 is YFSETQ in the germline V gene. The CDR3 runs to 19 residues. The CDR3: CASSLALGQESLAKNIQYF.

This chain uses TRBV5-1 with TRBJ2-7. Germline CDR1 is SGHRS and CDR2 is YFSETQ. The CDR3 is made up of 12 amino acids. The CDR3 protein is CASSLYSYEQYF.

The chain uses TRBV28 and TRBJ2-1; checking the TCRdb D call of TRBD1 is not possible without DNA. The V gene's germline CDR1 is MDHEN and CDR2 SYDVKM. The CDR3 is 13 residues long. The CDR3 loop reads CASRRRGHNEQFF. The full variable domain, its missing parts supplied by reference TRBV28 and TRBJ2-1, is DVKVTQSSRYLVKRTGEKVFLECVQDMDHENMFWYRQDPGLGLRLIYFSYDVKMKEKGDIPEGYSVSREKKERFSLILESASTNQTSMYLCASRRRGHNEQFFGPGTRLTVL.

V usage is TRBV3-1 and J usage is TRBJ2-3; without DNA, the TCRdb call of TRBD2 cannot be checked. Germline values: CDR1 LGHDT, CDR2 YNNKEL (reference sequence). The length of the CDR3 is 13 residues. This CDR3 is CASSQGTTDTQYF.

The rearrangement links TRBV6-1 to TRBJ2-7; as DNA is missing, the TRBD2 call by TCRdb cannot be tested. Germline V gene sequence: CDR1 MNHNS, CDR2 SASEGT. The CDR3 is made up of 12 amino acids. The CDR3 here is CASSEVGDEQYF.

The CDR3 is CATSDLQGGETQYF. The chain has TRBV24-1 and TRBJ2-5; TCRdb names TRBD2, which stays unverified in the absence of DNA. Germline V gene data show CDR1 as KGHDR and CDR2 as SFDVKD. This CDR3 has 14 residues.

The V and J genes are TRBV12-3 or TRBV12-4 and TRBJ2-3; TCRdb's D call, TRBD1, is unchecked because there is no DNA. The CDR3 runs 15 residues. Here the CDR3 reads CASTSRTGYTDTQYF.

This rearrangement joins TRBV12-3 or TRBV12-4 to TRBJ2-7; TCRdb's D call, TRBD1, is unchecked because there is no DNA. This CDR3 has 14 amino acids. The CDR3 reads CASRGTGSGYEQYF.

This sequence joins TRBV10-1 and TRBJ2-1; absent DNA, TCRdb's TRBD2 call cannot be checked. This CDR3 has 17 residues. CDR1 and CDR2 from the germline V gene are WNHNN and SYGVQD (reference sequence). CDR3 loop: CASSDIALREGYNEQFF.

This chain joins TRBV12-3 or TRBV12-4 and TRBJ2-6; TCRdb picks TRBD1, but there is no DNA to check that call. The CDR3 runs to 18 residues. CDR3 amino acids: CASSHWTGLDSGANVLTF.

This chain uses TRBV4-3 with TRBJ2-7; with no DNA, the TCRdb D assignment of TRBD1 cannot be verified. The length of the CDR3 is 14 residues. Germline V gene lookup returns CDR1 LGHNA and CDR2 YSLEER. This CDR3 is CASSQDPGPIEQYF.

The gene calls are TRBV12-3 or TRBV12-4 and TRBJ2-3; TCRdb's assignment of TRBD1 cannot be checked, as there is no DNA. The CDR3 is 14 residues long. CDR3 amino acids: CASSFKGGTDTQYF.

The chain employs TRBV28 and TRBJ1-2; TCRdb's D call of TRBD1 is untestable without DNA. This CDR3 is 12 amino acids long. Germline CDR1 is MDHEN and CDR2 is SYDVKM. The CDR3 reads CASNEGAMDYTF.

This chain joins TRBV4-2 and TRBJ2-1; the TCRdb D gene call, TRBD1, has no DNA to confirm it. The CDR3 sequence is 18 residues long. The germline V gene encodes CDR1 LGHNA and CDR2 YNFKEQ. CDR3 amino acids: CASSQEGGQGGFYNEQFF.

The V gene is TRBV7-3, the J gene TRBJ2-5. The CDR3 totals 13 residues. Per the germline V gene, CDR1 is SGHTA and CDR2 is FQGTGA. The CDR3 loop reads CASSLTGLETQYF. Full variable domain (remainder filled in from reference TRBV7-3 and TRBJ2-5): GAGVSQTPSNKVTEKGKYVELRCDPISGHTALYWYRQSLGQGPEFLIYFQGTGAADDSGLPNDRFFAVRPEGSVSTLKIQRTERGDSAVYLCASSLTGLETQYFGPGTRLLVL.

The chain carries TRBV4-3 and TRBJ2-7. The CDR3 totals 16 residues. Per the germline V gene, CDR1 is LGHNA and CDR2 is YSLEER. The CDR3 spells CASSQKATISSYEQYF.

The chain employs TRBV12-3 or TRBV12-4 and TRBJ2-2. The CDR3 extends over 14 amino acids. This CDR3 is CASSLSGHTGELFF.

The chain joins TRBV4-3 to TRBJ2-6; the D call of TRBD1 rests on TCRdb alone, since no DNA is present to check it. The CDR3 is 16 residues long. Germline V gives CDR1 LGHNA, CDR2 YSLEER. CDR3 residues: CASSQDWGPGANVLTF.

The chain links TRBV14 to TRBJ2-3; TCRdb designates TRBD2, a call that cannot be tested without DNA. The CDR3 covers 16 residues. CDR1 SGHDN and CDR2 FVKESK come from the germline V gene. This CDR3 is CASSHLAGGPADTQYF.

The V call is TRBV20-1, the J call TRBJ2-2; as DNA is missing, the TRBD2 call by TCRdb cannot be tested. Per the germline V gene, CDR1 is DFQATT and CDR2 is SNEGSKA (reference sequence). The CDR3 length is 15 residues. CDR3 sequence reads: CSARDLWGPTGELFF.

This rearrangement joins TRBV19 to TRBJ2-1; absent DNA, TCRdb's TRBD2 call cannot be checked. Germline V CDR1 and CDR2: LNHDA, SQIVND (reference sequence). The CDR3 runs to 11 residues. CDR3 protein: CASSTRGEQFF.

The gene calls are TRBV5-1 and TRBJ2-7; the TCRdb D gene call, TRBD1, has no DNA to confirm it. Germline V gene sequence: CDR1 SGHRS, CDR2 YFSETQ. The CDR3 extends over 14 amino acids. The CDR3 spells CASSFPGEIDEQYF.

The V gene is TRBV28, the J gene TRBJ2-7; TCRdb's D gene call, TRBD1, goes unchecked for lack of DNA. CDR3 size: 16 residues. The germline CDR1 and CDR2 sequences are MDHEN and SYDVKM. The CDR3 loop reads CASSLGPEGRVDEQYF.